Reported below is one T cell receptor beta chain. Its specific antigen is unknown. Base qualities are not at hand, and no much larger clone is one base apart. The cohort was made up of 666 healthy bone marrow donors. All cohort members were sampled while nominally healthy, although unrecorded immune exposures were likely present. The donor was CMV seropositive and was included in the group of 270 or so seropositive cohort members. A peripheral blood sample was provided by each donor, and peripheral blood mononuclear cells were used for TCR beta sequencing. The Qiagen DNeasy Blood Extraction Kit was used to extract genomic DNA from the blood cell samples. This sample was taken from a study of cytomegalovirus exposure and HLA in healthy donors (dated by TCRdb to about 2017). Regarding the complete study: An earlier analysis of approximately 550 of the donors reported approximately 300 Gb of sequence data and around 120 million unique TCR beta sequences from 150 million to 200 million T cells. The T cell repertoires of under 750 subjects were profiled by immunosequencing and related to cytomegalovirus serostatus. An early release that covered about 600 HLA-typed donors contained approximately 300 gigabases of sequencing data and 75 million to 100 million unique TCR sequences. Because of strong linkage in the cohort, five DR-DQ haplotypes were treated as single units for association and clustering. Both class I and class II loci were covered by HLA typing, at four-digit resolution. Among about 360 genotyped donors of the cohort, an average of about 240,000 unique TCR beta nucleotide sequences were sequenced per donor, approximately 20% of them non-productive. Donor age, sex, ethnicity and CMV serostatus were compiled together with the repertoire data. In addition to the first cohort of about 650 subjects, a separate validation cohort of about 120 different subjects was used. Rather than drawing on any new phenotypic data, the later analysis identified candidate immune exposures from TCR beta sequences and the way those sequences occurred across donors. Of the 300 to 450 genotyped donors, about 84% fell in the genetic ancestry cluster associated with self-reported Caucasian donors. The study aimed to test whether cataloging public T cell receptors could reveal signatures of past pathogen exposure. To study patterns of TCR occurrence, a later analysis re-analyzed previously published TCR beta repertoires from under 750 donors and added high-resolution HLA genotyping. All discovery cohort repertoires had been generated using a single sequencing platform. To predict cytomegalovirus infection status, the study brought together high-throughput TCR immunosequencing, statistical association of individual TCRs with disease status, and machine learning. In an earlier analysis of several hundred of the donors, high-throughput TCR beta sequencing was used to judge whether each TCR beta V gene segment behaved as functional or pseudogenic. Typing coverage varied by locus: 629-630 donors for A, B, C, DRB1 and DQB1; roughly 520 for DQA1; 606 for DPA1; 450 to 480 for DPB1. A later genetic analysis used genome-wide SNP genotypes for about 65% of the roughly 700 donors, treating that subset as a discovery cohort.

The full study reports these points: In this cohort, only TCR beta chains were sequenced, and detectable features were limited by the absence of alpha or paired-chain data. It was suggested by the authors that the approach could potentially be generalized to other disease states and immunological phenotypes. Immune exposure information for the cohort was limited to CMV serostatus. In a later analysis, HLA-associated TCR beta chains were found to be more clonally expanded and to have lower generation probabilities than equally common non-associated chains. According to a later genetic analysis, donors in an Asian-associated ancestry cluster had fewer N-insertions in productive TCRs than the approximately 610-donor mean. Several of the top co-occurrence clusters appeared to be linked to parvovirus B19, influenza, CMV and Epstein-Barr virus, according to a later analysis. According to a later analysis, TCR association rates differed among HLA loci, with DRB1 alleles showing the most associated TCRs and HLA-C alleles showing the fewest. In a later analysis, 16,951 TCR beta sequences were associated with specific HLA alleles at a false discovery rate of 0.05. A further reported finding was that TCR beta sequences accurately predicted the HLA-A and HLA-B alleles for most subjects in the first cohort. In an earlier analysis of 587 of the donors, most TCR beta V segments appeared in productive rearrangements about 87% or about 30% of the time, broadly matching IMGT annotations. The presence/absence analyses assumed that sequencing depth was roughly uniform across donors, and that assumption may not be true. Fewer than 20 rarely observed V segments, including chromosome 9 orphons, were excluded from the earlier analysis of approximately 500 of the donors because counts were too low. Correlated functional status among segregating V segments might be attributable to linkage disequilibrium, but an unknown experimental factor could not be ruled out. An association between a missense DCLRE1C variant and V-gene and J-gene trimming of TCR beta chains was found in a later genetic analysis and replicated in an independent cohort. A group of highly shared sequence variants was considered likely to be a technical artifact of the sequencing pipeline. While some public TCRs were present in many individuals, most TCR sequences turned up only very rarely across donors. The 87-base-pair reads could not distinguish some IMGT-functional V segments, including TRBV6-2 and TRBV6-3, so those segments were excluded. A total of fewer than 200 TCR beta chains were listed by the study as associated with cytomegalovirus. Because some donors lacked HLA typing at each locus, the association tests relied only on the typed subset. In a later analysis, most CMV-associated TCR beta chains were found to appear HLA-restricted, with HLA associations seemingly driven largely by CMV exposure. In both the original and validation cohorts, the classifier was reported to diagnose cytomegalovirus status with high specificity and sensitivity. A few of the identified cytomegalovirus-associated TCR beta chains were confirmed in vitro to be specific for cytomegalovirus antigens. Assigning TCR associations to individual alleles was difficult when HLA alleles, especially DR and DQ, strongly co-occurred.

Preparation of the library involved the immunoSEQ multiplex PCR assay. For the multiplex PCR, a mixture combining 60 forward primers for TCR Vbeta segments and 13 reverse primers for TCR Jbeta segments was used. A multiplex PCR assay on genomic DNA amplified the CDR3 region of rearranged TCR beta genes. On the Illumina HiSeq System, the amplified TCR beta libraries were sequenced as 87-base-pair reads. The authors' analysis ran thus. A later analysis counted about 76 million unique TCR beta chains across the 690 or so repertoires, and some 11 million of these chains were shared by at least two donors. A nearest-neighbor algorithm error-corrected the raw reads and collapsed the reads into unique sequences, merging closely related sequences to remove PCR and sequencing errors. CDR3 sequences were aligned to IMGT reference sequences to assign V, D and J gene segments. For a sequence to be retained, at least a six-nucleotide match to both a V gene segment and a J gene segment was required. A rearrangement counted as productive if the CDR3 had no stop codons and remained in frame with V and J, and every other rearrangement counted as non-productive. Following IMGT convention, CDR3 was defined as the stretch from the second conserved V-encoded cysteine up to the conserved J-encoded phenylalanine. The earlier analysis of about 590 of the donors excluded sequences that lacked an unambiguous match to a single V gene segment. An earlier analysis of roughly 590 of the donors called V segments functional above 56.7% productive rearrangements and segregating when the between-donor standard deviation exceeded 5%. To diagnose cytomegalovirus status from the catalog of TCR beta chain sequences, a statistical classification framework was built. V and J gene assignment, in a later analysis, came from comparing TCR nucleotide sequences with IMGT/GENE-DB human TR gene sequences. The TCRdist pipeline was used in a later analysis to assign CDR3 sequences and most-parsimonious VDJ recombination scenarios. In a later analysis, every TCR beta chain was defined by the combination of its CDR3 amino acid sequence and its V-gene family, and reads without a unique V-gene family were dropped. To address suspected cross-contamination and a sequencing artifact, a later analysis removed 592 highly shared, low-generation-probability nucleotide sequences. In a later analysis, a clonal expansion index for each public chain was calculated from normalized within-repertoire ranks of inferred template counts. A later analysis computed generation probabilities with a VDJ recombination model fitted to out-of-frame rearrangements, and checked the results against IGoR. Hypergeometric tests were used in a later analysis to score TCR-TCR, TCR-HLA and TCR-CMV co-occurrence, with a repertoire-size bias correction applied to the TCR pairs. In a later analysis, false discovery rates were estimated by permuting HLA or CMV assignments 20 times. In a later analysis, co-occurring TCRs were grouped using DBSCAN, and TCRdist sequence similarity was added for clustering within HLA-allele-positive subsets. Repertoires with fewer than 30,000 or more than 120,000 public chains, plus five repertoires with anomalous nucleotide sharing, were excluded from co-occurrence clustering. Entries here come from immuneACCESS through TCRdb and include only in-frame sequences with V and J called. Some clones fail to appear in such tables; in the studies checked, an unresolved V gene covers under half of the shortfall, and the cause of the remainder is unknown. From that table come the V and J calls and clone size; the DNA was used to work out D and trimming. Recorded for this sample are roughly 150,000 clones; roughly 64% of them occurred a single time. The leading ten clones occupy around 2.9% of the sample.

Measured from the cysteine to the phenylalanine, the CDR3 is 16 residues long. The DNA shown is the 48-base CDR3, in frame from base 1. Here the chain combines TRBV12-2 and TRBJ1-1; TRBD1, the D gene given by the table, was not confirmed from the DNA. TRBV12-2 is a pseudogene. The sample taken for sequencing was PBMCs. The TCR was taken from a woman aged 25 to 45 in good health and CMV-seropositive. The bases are TGTGCAAGTCGCTTAGTGGGACAGGGGGACAACACTGAAGCTTTCTTT. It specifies CASRLVGQGDNTEAFF.